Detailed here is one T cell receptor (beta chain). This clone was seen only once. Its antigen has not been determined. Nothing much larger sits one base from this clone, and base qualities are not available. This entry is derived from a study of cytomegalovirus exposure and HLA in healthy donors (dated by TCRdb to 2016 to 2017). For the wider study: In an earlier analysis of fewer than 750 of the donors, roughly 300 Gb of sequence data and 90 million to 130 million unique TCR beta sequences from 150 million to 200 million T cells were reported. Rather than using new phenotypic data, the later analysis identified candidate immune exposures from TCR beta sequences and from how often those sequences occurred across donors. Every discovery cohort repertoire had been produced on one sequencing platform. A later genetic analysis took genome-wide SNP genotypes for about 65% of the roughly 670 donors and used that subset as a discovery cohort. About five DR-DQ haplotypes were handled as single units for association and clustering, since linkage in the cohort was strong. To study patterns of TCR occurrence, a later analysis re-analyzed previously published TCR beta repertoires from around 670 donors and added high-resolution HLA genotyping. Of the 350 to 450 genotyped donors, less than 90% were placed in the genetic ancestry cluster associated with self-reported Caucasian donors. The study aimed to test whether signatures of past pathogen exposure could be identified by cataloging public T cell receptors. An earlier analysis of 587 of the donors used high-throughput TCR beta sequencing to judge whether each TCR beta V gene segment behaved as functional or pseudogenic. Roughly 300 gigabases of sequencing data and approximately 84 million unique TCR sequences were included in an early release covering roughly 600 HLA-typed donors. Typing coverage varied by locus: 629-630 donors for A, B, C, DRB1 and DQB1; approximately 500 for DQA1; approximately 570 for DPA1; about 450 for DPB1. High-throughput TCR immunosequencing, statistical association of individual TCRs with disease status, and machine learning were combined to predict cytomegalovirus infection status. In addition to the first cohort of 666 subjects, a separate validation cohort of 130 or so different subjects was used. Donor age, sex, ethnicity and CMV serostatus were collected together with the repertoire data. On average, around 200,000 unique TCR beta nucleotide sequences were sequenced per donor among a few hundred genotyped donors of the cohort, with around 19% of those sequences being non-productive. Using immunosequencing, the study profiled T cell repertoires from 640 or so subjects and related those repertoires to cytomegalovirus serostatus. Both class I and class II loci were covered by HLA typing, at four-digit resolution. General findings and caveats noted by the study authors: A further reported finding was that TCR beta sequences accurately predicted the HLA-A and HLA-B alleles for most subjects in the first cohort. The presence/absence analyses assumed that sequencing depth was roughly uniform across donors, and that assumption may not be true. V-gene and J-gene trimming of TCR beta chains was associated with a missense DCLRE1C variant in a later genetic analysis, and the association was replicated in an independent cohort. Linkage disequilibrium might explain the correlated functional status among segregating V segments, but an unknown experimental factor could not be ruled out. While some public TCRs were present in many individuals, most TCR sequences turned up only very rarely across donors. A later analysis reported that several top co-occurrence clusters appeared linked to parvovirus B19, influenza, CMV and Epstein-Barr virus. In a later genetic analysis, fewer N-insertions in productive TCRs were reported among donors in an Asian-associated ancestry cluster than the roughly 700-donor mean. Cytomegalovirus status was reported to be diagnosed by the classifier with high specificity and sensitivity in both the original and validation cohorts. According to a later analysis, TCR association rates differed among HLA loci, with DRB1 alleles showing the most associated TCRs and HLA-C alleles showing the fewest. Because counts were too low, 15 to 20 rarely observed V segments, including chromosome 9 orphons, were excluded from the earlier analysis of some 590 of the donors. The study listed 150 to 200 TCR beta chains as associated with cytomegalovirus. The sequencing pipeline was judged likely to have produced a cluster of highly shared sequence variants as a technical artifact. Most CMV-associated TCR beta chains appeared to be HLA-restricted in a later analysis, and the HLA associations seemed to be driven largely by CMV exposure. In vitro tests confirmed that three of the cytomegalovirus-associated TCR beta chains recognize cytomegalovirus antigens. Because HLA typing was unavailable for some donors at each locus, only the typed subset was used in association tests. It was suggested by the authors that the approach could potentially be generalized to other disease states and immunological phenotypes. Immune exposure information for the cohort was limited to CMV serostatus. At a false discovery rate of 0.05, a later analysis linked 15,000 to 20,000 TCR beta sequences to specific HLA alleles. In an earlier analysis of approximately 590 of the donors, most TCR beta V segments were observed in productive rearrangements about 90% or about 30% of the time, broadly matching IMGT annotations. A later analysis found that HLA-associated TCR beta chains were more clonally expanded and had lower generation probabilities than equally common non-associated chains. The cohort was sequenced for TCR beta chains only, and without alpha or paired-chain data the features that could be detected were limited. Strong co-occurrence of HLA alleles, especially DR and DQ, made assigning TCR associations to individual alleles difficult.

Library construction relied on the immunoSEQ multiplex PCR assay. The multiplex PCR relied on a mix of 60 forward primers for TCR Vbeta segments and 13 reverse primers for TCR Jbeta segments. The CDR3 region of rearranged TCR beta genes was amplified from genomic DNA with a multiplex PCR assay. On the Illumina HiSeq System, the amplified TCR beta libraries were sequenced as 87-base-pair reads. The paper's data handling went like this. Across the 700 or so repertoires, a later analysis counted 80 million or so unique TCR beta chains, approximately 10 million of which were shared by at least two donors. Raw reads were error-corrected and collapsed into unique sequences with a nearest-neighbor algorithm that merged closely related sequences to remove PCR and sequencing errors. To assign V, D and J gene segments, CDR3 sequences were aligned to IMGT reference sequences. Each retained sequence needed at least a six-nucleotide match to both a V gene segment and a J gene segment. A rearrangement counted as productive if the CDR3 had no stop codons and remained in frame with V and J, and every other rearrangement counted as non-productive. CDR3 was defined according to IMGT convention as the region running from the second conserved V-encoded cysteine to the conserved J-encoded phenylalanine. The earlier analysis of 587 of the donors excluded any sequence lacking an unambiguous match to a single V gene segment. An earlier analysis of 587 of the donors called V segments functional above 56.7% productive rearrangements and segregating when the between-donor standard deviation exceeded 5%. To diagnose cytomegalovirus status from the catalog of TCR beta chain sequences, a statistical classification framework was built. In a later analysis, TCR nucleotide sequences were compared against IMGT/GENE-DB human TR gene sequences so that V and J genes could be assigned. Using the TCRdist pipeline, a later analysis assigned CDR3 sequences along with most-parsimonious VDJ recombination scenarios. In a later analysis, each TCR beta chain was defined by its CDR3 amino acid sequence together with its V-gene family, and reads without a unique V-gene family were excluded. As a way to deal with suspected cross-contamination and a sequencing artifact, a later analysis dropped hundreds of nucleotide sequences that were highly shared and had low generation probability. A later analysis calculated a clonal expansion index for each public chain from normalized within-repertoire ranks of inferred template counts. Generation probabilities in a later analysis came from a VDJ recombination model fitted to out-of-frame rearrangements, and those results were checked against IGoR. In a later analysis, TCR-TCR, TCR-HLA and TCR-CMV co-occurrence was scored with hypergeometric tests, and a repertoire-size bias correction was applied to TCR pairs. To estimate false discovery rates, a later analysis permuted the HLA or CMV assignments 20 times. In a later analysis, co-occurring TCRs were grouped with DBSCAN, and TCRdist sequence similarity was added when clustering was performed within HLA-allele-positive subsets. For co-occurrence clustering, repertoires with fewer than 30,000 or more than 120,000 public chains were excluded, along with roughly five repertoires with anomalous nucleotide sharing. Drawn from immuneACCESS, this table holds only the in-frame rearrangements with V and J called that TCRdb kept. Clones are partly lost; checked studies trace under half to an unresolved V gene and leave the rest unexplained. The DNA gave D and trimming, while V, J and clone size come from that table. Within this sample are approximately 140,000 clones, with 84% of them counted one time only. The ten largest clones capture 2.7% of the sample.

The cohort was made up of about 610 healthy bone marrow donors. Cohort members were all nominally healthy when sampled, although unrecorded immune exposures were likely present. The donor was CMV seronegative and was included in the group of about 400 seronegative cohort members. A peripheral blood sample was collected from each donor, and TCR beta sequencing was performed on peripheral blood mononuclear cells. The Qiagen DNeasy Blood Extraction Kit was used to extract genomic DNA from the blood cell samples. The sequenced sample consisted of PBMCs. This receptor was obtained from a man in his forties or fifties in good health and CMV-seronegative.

The DNA sequence follows: TGCACTACCCGGAGGGACCGACGCTACGAGCAGTACTTC. Its amino acids are CTTRRDRRYEQYF. Recombination linked TRBV23-1 to TRBJ2-7; TRBD2 could be the D gene, as 6 bases match. TRBV23-1 carries the ORF label, with uncertain function. The CDR3 goes from the cysteine to the phenylalanine over 13 residues. Just the 39-base CDR3 DNA is kept, in frame starting at base 1.